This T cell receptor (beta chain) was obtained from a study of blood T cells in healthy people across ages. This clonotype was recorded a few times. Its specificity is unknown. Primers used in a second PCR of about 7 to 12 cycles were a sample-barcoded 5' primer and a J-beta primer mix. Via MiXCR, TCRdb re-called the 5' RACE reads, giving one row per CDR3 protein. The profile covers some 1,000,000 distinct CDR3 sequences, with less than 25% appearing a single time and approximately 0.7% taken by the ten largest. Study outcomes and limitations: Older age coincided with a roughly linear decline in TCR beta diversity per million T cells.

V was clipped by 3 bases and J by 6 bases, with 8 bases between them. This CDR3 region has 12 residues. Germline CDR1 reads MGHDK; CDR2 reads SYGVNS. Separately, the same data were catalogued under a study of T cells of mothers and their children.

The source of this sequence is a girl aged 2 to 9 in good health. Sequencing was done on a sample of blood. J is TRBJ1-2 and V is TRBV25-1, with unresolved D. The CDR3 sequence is CASSDGPHGYTF. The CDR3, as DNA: TGTGCCAGCAGTGATGGTCCCCATGGCTACACCTTC.